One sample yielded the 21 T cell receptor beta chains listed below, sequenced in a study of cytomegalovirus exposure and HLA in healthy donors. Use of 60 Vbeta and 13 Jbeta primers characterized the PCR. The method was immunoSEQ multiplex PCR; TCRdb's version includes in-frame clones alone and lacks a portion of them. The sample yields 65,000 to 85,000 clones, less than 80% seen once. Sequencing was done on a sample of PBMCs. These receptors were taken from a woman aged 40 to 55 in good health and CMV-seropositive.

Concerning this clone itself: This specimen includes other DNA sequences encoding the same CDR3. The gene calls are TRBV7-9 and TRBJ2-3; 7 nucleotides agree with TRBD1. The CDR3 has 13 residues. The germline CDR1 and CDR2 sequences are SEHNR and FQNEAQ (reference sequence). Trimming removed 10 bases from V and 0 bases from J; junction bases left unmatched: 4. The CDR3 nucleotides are TGTGCCACCGGACAGGAAAGCACAGATACGCAGTATTTT. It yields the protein CATGQESTDTQYF.

The CDR3 nucleotides are TGTGCCAGCAGTCGACAGGGGAAAGAGACCCAGTACTTC. This sequence encodes CASSRQGKETQYF. This chain uses TRBV6-1 with TRBJ2-5; the match to TRBD1 covers 8 bases. The CDR3 has 13 amino acids. Germline V gene sequence: CDR1 MNHNS, CDR2 SASEGT. V was pared by 5 bases and J by 3 bases, with 2 bases of the junction left unmatched.

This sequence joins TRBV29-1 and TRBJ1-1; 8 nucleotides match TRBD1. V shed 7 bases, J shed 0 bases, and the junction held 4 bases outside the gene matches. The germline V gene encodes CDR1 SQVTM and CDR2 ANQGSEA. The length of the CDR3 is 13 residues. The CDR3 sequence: CSATGALNTEAFF. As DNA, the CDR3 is TGCAGCGCGACAGGGGCCTTGAACACTGAAGCTTTCTTT.

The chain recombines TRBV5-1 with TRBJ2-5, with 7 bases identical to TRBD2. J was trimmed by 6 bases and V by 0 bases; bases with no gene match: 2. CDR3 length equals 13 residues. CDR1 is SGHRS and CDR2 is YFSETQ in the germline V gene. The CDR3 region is CASSLAGGKTQYF. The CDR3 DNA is TGCGCCAGCAGCTTGGCGGGGGGTAAGACCCAGTACTTC.

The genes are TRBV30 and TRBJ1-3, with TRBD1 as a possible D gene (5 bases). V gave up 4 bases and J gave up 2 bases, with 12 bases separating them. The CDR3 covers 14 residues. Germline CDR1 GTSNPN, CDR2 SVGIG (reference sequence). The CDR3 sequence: CAWTRGGTGNTIYF. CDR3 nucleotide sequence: TGTGCCTGGACCCGGGGGGGTACTGGAAACACCATATATTTT.

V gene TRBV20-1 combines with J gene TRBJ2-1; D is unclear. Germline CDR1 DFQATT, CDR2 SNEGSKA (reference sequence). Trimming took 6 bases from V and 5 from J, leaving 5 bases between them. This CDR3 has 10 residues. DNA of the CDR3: TGCAGTGCATTTAACAATGAGCAGTTCTTC. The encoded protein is CSAFNNEQFF.

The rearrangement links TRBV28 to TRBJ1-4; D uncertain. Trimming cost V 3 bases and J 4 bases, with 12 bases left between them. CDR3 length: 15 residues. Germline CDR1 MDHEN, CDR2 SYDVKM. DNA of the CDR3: TGTGCCAGCAGTTTCTTCGGCAGGATTAATGAAAAACTGTTTTTT. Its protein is CASSFFGRINEKLFF.

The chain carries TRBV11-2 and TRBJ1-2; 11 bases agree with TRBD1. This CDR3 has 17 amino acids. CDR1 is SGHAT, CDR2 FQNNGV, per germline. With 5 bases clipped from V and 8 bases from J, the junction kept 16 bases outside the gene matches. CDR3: CASSPIGGTGGSGGYTF. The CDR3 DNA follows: TGTGCCAGCAGCCCCATTGGGGGGACAGGGGGATCAGGGGGCTACACCTTC.

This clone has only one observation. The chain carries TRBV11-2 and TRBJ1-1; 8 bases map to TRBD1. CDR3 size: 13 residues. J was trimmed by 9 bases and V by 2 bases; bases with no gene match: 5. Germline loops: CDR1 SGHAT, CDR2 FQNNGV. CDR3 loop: CASSLIRQGQAFF. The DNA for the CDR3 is TGTGCCAGCAGCTTAATTCGACAGGGGCAAGCTTTCTTT. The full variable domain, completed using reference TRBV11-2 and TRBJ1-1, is EAGVAQSPRYKIIEKRQSVAFWCNPISGHATLYWYQQILGQGPKLLIQFQNNGVVDDSQLPKDRFSAERLKGVDSTLKIQPAKLEDSAVYLCASSLIRQGQAFFGQGTRLTVV.

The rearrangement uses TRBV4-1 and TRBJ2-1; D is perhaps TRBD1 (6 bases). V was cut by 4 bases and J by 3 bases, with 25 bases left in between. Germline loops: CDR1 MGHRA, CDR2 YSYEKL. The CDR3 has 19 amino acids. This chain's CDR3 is CASSPEFRRTEGIYNEQFF. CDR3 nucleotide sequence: TGCGCCAGCAGCCCAGAATTTAGGCGGACAGAGGGGATCTACAATGAGCAGTTCTTC.

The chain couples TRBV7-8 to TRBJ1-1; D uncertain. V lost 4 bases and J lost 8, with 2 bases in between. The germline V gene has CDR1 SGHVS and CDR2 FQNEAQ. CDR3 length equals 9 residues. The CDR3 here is CASSSEAFF. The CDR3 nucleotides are TGTGCCAGCAGCTCGGAAGCTTTCTTT.

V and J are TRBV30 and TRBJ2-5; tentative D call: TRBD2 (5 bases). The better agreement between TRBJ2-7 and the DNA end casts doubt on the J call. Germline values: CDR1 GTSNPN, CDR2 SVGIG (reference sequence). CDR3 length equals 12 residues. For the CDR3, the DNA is TGTGCCTGGAGTGTAGAAGGGAGCGAGCAGTACTTC. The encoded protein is CAWSVEGSEQYF.

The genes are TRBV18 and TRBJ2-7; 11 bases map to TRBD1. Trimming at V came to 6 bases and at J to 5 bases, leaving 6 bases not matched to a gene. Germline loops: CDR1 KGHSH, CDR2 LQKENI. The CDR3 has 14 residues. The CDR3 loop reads CASSPGTGGNEQYF. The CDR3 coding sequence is TGTGCCAGCTCCCCCGGGACAGGGGGTAACGAGCAGTACTTC.

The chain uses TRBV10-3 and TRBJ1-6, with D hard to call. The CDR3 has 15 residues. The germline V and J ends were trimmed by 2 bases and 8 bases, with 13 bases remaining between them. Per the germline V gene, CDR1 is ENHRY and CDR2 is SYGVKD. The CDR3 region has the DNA TGTGCCATCAGTGAGGGTCCATCGGAGGATTCACCCCTCCACTTT. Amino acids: CAISEGPSEDSPLHF.

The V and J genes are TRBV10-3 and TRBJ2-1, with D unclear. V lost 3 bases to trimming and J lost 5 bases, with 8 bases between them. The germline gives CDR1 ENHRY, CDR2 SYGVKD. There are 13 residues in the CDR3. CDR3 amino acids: CAISERENNEQFF. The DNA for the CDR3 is TGTGCCATCAGTGAAAGAGAGAACAATGAGCAGTTCTTC.

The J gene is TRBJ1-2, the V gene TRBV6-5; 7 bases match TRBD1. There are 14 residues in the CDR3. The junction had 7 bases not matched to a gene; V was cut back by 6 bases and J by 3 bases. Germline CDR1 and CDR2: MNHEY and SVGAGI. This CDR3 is CASRPGDSYYGYTF. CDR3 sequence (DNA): TGTGCCAGCAGGCCTGGGGACAGCTACTATGGCTACACCTTC.

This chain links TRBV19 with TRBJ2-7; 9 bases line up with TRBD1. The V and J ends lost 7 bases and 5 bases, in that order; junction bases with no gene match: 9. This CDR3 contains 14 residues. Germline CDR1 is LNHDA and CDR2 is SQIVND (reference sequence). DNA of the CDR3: TGTGCCAGTAAAGATCGGACAGGGGCGAACGAGCAGTACTTC. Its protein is CASKDRTGANEQYF. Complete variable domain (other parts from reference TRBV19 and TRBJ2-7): DGGITQSPKYLFRKEGQNVTLSCEQNLNHDAMYWYRQDPGQGLRLIYYSQIVNDFQKGDIAEGYSVSREKKESFPLTVTSAQKNPTAFYLCASKDRTGANEQYFGPGTRLTVT.

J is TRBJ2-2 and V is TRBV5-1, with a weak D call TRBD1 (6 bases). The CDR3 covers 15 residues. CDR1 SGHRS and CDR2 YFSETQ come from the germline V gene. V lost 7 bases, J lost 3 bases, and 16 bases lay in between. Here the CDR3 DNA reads TGCGCCAGCCATTGGGGGCTTGGGGACACCGGGGAGCTGTTTTTT. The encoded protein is CASHWGLGDTGELFF. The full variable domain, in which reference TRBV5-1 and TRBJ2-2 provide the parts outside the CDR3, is KAGVTQTPRYLIKTRGQQVTLSCSPISGHRSVSWYQQTPGQGLQFLFEYFSETQRNKGNFPGRFSGRQFSNSRSEMNVSTLELGDSALYLCASHWGLGDTGELFFGEGSRLTVL.

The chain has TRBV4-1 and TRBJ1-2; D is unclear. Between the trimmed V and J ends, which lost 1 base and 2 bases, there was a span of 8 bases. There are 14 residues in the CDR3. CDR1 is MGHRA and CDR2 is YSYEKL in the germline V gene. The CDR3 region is CASSQVSENYGYTF. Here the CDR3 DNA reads TGCGCCAGCAGCCAAGTTTCCGAGAACTATGGCTACACCTTC.

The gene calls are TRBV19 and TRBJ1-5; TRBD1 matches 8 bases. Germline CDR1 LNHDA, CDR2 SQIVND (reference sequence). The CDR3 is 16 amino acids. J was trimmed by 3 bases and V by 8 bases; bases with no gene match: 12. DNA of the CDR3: TGTGCCAGTCATCCTTCATTGGACAGGGTCAATCAGCCCCAGCATTTT. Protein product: CASHPSLDRVNQPQHF.

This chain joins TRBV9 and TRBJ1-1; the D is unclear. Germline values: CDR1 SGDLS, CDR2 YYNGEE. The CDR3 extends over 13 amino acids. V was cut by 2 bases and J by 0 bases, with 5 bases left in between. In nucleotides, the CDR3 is TGTGCCAGCAGCGTCGGGATGAACACTGAAGCTTTCTTT. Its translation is CASSVGMNTEAFF.